This TCR beta chain comes out of a study of PD-1 blockade in mismatch repair-deficient tumors. Study background: All were previously treated, progressing patients with about 11 mismatch repair-deficient cancer types.

All patients were mismatch repair deficient, assessed by either PCR or immunohistochemistry. TCRs were sequenced from a few patients responding to pembrolizumab. There are 15 residues in the CDR3. Germline V gives CDR1 MDHEN, CDR2 SYDVKM. The ends were cut back, 5 bases at V and 5 bases at J, with 18 bases in the middle. The study, taken as a whole, reports: Tumor-resident clones, often absent from pretreatment blood, expanded after pembrolizumab and then contracted.

Only in-frame clones appear in the TCRdb table, and some are missing; sequencing was by immunoSEQ multiplex PCR. The data show over 15,000 clones, 84% seen once. As to this clone: Its specificity is not known.

The starting material was PBMCs, obtained 4 weeks after starting pembrolizumab. The chain is built from TRBV28 and TRBJ1-2, with TRBD1 as a possible D gene (5 bases). The TCR originated in an adult with mismatch repair-deficient cancer. The CDR3 spells CASSTASGGWYGYTF. The CDR3 nucleotides read TGTGCCAGCAGTACGGCGAGCGGGGGATGGTATGGCTACACCTTC.